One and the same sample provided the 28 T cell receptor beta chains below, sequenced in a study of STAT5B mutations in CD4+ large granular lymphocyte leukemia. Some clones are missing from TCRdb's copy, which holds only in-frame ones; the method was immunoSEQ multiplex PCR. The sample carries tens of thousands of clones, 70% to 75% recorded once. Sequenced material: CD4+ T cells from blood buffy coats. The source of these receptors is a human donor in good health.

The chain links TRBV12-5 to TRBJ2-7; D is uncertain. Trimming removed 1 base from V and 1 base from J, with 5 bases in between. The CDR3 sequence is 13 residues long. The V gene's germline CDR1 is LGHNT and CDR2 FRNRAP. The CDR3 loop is CASGLGESYEQYF. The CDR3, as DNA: TGTGCTAGTGGTTTGGGAGAATCCTACGAGCAGTACTTC.

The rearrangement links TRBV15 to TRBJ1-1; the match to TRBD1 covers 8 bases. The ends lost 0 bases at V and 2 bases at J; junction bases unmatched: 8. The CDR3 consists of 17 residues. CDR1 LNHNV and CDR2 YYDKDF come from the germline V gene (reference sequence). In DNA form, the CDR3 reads TGTGCCACCAGCAGAGATCCGCCGGACAGGGTAAACACTGAAGCTTTCTTT. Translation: CATSRDPPDRVNTEAFF. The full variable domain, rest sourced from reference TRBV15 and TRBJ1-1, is DAMVIQNPRYQVTQFGKPVTLSCSQTLNHNVMYWYQQKSSQAPKLLFHYYDKDFNNEADTPDNFQSRRPNTSFCFLDIRSPGLGDTAMYLCATSRDPPDRVNTEAFFGQGTRLTVV.

The CDR3 bases are TGTGCCAGAGGGACAAACAAAAACATTCAGTACTTC. Amino acid sequence: CARGTNKNIQYF. The V and J genes are TRBV27 and TRBJ2-4; perhaps TRBD1 as D (6 bases). V was shortened by 9 bases and J by 3 bases, with 9 bases between the two germline ends. In germline, CDR1 is MNHEY, CDR2 SMNVEV (reference sequence). The CDR3 covers 12 residues.

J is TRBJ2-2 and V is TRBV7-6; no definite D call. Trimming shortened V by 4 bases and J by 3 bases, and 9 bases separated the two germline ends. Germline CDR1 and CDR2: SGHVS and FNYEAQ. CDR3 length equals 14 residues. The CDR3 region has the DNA TGTGCCAGCAGCTCCCCTCAGGACACCGGGGAGCTGTTTTTT. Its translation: CASSSPQDTGELFF.

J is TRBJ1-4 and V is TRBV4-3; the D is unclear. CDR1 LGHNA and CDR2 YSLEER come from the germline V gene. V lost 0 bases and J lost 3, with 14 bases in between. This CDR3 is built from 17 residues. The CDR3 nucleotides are TGCGCCAGCAGCCAAGAACGGCGGTGGCGGGCTAATGAAAAACTGTTTTTT. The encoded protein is CASSQERRWRANEKLFF.

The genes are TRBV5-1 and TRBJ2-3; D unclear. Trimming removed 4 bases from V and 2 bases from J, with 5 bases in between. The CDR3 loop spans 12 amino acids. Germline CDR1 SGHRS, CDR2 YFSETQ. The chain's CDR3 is CASSLTTDTQYF. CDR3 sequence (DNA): TGCGCCAGCAGCCTTACCACAGATACGCAGTATTTT.

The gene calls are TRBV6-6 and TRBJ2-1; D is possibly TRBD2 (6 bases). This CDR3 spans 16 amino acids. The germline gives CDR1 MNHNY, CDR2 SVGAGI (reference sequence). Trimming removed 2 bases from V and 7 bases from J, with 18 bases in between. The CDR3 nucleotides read TGTGCCAGCAGTTACGACCCTACTAGCATTGGAAATGAGCAGTTCTTC. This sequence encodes CASSYDPTSIGNEQFF.

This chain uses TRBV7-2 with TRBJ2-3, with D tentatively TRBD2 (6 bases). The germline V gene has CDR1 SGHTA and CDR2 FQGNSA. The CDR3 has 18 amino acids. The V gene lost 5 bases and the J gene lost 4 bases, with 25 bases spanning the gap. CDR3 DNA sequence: TGTGCCAGCAGCAAACACGCACCGGGGGTCACCGGGGCAGATACGCAGTATTTT. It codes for CASSKHAPGVTGADTQYF.

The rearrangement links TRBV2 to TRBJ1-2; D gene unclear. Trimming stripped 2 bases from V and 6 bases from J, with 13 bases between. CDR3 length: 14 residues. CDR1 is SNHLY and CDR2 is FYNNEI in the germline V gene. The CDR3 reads CASSEQPHLDGYTF. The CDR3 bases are TGTGCCAGCAGTGAACAGCCCCACCTGGATGGCTACACCTTC.

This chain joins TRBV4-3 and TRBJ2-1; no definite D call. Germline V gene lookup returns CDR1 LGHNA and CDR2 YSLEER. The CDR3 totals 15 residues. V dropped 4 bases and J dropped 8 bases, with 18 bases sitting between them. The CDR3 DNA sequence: TGCGCCAGCAGCCTCGTCCCGATACCTACACATGAGCAGTTCTTC. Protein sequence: CASSLVPIPTHEQFF.

DNA for the CDR3: TGTGCCAGCTCACCACTTTCCCTAAGCGGGAGTAACAATGAGCAGTTCTTC. Amino acids: CASSPLSLSGSNNEQFF. The genes are TRBV18 and TRBJ2-1; the match to TRBD2 covers 8 bases. In germline, CDR1 is KGHSH, CDR2 LQKENI. The CDR3 runs to 17 residues. V was clipped by 1 base and J by 5 bases; unmatched bases: 10.

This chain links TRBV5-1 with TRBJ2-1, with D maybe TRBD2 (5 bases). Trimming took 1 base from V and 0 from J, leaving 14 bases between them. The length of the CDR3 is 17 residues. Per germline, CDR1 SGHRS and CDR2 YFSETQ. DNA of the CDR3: TGCGCCAGCAGCTTGTCTGTCTCGGCGGGCTCCTACAATGAGCAGTTCTTC. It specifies CASSLSVSAGSYNEQFF.

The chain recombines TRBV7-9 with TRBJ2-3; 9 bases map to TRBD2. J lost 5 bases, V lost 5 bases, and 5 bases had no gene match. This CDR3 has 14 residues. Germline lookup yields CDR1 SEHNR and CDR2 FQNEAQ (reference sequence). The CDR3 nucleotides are TGTGCCAGCAGCATTCTAGCGGGATTAGATACGCAGTATTTT. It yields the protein CASSILAGLDTQYF. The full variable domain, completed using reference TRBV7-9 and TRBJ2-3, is DTGVSQNPRHKITKRGQNVTFRCDPISEHNRLYWYRQTLGQGPEFLTYFQNEAQLEKSRLLSDRFSAERPKGSFSTLEIQRTEQGDSAMYLCASSILAGLDTQYFGPGTRLTVL.

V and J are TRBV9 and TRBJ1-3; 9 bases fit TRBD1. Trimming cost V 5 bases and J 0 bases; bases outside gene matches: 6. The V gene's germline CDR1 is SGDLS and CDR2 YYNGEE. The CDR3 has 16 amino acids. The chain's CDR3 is CASSGGQGASGNTIYF. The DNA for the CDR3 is TGTGCCAGCAGTGGGGGACAGGGAGCCTCTGGAAACACCATATATTTT.

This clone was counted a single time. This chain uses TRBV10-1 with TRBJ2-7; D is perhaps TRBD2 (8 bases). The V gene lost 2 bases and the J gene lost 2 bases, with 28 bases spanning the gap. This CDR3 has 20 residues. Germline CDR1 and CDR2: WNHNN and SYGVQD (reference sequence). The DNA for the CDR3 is TGCGCCAGCAGTGAGCCTCCGGGACAGCTCTCGCGGGAGGCCCCCTACGAGCAGTACTTC. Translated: CASSEPPGQLSREAPYEQYF.

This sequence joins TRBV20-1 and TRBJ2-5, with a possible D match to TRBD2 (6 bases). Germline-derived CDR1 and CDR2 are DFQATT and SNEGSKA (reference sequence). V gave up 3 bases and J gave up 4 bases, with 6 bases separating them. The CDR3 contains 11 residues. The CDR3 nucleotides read TGCAGTGCTAGCGGGAGAGAGACCCAGTACTTC. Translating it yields CSASGRETQYF.

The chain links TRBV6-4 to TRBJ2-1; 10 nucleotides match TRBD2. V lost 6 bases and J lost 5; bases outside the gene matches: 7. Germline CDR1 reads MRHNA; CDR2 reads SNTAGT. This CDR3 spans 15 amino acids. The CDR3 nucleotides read TGTGCCAGCAGCGTAGCGGGAGGAAATAACAATGAGCAGTTCTTC. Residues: CASSVAGGNNNEQFF.

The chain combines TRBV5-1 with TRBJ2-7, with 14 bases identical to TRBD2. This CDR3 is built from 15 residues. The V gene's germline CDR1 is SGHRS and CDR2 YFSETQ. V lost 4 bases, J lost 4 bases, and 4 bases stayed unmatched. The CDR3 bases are TGCGCCAGCAGCATAGGACTAGCGGGAGGATACGAGCAGTACTTC. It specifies CASSIGLAGGYEQYF. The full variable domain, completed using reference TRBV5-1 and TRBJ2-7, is KAGVTQTPRYLIKTRGQQVTLSCSPISGHRSVSWYQQTPGQGLQFLFEYFSETQRNKGNFPGRFSGRQFSNSRSEMNVSTLELGDSALYLCASSIGLAGGYEQYFGPGTRLTVT.

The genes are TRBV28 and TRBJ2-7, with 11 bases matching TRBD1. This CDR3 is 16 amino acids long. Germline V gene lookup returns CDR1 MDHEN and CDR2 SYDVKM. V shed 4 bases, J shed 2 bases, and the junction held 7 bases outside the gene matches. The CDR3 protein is CASSSHGQGAPYEQYF. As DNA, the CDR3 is TGTGCCAGCAGTTCCCACGGACAGGGGGCTCCCTACGAGCAGTACTTC.

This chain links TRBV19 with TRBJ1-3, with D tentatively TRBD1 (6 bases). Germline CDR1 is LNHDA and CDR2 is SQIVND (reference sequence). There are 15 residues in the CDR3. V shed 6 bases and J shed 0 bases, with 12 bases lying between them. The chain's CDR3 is CASSFGQLSGNTIYF. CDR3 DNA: TGTGCCAGTAGCTTTGGACAGCTCTCTGGAAACACCATATATTTT.

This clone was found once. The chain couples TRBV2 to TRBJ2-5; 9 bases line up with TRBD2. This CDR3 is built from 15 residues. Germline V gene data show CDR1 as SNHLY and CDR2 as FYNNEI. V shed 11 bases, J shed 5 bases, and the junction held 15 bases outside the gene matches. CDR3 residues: CAGTSSRRGGETQYF. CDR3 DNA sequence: TGTGCCGGGACTAGCTCACGAAGGGGAGGGGAGACCCAGTACTTC.

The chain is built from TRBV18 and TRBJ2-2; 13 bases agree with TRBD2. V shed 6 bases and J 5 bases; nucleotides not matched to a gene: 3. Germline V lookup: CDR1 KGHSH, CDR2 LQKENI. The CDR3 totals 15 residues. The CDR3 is CASSPGLAGTGELFF. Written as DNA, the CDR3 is TGTGCCAGCTCCCCGGGACTAGCGGGGACCGGGGAGCTGTTTTTT.

CDR3 amino acids: CATADRGTAGQPQHF. The CDR3, as DNA: TGTGCCACCGCTGACAGGGGAACGGCAGGTCAGCCCCAGCATTTT. The rearrangement links TRBV19 to TRBJ1-5; 8 bases are shared with TRBD1. Germline CDR1 is LNHDA and CDR2 is SQIVND (reference sequence). V was clipped by 10 bases and J by 6 bases; unmatched bases: 14. The CDR3 has 15 residues.

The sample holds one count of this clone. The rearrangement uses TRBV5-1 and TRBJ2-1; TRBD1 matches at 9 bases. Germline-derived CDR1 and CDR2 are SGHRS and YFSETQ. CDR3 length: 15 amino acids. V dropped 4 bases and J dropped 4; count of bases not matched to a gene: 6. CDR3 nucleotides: TGCGCCAGCAGCCTTACAGGGGGCCCTTACAATGAGCAGTTCTTC. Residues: CASSLTGGPYNEQFF.

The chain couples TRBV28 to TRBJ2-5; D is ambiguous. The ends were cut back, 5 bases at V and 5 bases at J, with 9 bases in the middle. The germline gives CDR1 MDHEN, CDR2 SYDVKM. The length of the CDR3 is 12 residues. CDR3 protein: CASSHRRETQYF. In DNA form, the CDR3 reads TGTGCCAGCAGTCATAGGCGGGAGACCCAGTACTTC.

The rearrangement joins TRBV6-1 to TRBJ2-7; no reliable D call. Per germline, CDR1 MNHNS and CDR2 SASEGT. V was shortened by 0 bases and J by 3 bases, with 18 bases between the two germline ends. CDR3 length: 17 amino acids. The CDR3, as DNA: TGTGCCAGCAGTGAAGCTCTACTATCTATTTTCGTCTACGAGCAGTACTTC. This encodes CASSEALLSIFVYEQYF.

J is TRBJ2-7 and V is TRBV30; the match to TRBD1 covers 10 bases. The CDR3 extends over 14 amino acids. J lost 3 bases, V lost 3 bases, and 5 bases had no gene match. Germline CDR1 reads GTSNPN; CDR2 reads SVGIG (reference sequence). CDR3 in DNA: TGTGCCTGGAGCCGGACAGGGGGTTTCTACGAGCAGTACTTC. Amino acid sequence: CAWSRTGGFYEQYF.

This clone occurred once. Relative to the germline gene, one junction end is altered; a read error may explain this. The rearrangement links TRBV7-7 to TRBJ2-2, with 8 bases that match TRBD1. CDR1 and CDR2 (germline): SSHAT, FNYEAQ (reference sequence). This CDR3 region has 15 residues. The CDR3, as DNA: TGTGCTAGCAGCTTAGGGACAGGCCTCACCGGGGAGCTGTTTTTT. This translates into CASSLGTGLTGELFF.